This T cell receptor beta chain was obtained from a study of blood T cells in healthy people across ages. Findings of the study overall: A roughly linear age-dependent decrease characterized TCR beta diversity per million T cells. Changes seen in expanded clonotypes were possibly confounded by donor CMV status left unknown.

Total RNA was extracted at no less than 6 micrograms per sample. The CDR3 spans 13 residues. V lost 6 bases to trimming and J lost 1 base, with 7 bases between them. Germline V lookup: CDR1 SGHTA, CDR2 FQGNSA. On this clonotype: Antigen unknown.

Through a sample-barcoded 5' primer and a J-beta primer mix, a second PCR was run for roughly 7 to 12 cycles. TCRdb independently ran MiXCR on the 5' RACE reads; one entry per CDR3 protein. This table holds some 900,000 distinct CDR3 sequences, 29% found once. The sequenced material came from blood. This chain joins TRBV7-2 and TRBJ2-4; D gene unclear. The receptor comes from a woman over 75 in good health. In DNA, the CDR3 is TGTGCCAGCAGTTACGATGCCAAAAACATTCAGTACTTC. The encoded protein is CASSYDAKNIQYF.